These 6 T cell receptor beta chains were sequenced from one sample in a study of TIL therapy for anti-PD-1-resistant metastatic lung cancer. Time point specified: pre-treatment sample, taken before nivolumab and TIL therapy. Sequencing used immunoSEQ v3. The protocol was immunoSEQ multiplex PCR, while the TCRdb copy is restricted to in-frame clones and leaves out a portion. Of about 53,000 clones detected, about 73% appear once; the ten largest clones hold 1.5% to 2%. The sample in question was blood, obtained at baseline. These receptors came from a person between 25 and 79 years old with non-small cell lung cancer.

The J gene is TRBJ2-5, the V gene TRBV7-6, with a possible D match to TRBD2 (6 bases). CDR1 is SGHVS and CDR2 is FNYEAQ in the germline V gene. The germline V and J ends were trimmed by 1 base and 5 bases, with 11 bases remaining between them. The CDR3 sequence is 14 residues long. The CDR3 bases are TGTGCCAGCAGCTTAGTAACTGGGGGGGAGACCCAGTACTTC. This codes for CASSLVTGGETQYF.

The CDR3 coding sequence is TGTGCCAGCAGCCCTCCAGGACAGGGGAACACCGGGGAGCTGTTTTTT. Translating gives CASSPPGQGNTGELFF. The chain is built from TRBV5-4 and TRBJ2-2, with TRBD1 identical over 8 bases. V gave up 4 bases and J gave up 1 base; unmatched junction bases: 6. The germline V gene encodes CDR1 SGHNT and CDR2 YYREEE (reference sequence). This CDR3 is built from 16 residues.

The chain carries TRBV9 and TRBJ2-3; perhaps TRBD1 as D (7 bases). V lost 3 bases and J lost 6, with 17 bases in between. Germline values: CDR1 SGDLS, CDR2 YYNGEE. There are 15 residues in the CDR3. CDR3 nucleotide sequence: TGTGCCAGCAGCGCGCACCCACAGGGGAGGGATACGCAGTATTTT. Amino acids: CASSAHPQGRDTQYF.

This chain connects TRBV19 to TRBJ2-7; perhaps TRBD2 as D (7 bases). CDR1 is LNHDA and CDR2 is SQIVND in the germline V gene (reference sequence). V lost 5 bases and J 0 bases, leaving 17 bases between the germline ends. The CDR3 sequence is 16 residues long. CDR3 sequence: CASSPWGGLFSYEQYF. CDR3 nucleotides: TGTGCCAGTAGTCCCTGGGGGGGGCTCTTCTCCTACGAGCAGTACTTC.

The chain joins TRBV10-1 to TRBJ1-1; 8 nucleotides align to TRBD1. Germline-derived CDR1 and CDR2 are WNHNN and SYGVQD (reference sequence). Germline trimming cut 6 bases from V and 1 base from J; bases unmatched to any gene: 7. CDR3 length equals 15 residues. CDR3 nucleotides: TGCGCCAGCAGCTCGACAGGGGCCGGGAACACTGAAGCTTTCTTT. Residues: CASSSTGAGNTEAFF.

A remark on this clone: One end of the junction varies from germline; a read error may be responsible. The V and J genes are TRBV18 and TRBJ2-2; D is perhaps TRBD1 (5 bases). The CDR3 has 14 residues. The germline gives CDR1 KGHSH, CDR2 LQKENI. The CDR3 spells CATSGQQNTGELFF. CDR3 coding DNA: TGTGCCACCTCAGGGCAGCAGAACACCGGGGAGCTGTTTTTT.